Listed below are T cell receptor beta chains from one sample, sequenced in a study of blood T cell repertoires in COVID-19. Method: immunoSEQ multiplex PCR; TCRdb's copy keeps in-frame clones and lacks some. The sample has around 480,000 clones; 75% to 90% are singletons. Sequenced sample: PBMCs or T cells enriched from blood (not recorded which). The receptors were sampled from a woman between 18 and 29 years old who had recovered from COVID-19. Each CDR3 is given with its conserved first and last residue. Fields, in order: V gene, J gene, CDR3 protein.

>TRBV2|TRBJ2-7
CASWAGGASAYEQYF
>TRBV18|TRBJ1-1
CASSPAQGPGTEAFF
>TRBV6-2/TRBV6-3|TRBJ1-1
CASSYPPGVRTEAFF
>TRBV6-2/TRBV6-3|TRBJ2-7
CASSYLGGAIPYEQYF
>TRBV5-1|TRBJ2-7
CASSPGGGKYEQYF
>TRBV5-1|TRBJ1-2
CASSLQSGQGHGYTF
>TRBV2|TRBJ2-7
CASSIRLAGLSYEQYF
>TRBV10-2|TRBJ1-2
CASSETLTGGGGGYTF
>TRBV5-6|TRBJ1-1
CASSLDSGEAFF
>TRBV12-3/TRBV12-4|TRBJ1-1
CANSDREETEAFF
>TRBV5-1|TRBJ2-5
CASSLGTGGAEETQYF
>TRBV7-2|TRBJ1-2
CASSFYGTGLEGYTF
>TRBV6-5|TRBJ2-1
CASRKIAGDYNEQFF
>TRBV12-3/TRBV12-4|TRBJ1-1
CASSSGVGTEAFF
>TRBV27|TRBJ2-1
CASSPTPNSGNEQFF
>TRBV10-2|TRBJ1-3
CASNWDLTGNTIYF
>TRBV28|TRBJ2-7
CASSSHSGLAGSSSYEQYF
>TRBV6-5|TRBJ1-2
CASRVTGISYGYTF
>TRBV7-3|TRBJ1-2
CASSLSPGGNYGYTF
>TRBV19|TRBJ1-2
CASSISGDYGYTF
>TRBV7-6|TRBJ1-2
CASSPPGLEGYTF
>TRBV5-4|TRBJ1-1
CASSATVNTEAFF
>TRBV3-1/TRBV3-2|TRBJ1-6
CASSRPGENSPLHF
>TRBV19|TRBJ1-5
CASSTDRGRGQPQHF
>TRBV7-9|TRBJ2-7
CASSSEGQFEQYF